The 30 T cell receptor beta chains in this list originate from one sample, sequenced in a study of T cells in Graves' hyperthyroidism and ophthalmopathy. RNA transcripts were the template for amplifying TCR beta CDR3 regions. The HTBI set primed first-round TCR CDR3 RT-PCR. TCRdb ran MiXCR on the multiplex PCR reads and lists one entry per CDR3 protein. This table holds hundreds of thousands of distinct CDR3 sequences, approximately 16% found once. Sequences were obtained from blood. The receptor source for this set is a woman in her thirties or forties with Graves' ophthalmopathy.

The V and J genes are TRBV19 and TRBJ1-1; 10 bases map to TRBD1. Looked up from germline, CDR1 is LNHDA and CDR2 is SQIVND (reference sequence). The CDR3 is made up of 15 amino acids. V gave up 5 bases and J gave up 3 bases; unmatched junction bases: 6. This CDR3 is CASSADRGSYTEAFF. The CDR3 DNA reads as TGTGCCAGTAGTGCGGACAGGGGGTCGTACACTGAAGCTTTCTTT.

V is TRBV6-9 and J is TRBJ2-7, with 9 nucleotides matching TRBD2. This CDR3 spans 15 amino acids. Germline V lookup: CDR1 MNHGY, CDR2 SVAAGI. With 3 bases clipped from V and 2 bases from J, the junction kept 5 bases outside the gene matches. In nucleotides, the CDR3 is TGTGCCAGCAGTTACAACGCGGGAGGGCCCTACGAGCAGTACTTC. Amino acids: CASSYNAGGPYEQYF.

This rearrangement joins TRBV6-1 to TRBJ2-1, with D possibly being TRBD1 (6 bases). This CDR3 has 14 amino acids. The V gene lost 7 bases and the J gene lost 9 bases, with 19 bases spanning the gap. The germline CDR1 and CDR2 sequences are MNHNS and SASEGT. The CDR3 spells CASKPGHSTSEQFF. The CDR3 DNA is TGTGCCAGCAAACCGGGACACTCAACCAGTGAGCAGTTCTTC.

V usage is TRBV19 and J usage is TRBJ2-1; TRBD2 aligns across 7 bases. After removal of 3 bases from V and 7 bases from J, the junction contained 3 bases not matched to a gene. Germline V lookup: CDR1 LNHDA, CDR2 SQIVND (reference sequence). The CDR3 totals 13 residues. CDR3 sequence (DNA): TGTGCCAGTAGTATGGGGGGGTTAAATGAGCAGTTCTTC. It translates to CASSMGGLNEQFF.

This clonotype has a count of ten or more. This chain joins TRBV11-1 and TRBJ2-1; 7 nucleotides match TRBD2. CDR3 length: 20 residues. V gave up 2 bases and J gave up 8 bases; unmatched junction bases: 24. CDR1 is SGHAT and CDR2 is FQDESV in the germline V gene (reference sequence). In DNA, the CDR3 is TGTGCCAGCAGCTTAACCACCCCGGGGGGTAGCGCCCCGGAAGGACATGAGCAGTTCTTC. Translating gives CASSLTTPGGSAPEGHEQFF.

Many counts were recorded for this clonotype. The chain has TRBV7-9 and TRBJ2-3, with D possibly being TRBD1 (6 bases). The germline V and J ends were trimmed by 3 bases and 2 bases, with 12 bases remaining between them. Per germline, CDR1 SEHNR and CDR2 FQNEAQ (reference sequence). The CDR3 consists of 15 residues. This chain's CDR3 is CASSFDGQNTDTQYF. CDR3 DNA sequence: TGTGCCAGCAGCTTTGACGGACAGAACACAGATACGCAGTATTTT.

In this sample, this clonotype turned up many times. The chain couples TRBV5-1 to TRBJ2-1; TRBD2 might be the D (5 bases). The V gene lost 7 bases and the J gene lost 1 base, with 12 bases spanning the gap. Looked up from germline, CDR1 is SGHRS and CDR2 is YFSETQ. This CDR3 is built from 14 residues. The CDR3 is CASFGGSSYNEQFF. The DNA of the CDR3 is TGCGCCAGCTTCGGCGGGTCATCCTACAATGAGCAGTTCTTC.

V is TRBV6-1 and J is TRBJ2-2, with 7 bases that match TRBD1. Looked up from germline, CDR1 is MNHNS and CDR2 is SASEGT. With V trimmed by 6 bases and J by 1 base, 5 bases remained unmatched. The CDR3 runs 15 residues. The DNA of the CDR3 is TGTGCCAGCAGGACGACAGGGAGGAACACCGGGGAGCTGTTTTTT. Its translation: CASRTTGRNTGELFF.

This clonotype was found many times. J is TRBJ1-5 and V is TRBV20-1, with D unresolved. Germline-derived CDR1 and CDR2 are DFQATT and SNEGSKA (reference sequence). This CDR3 is 15 amino acids long. With 0 bases removed from V and 5 bases from J, the gap between germline ends came to 14 bases. The CDR3: CSARDKWWEDQPQHF. CDR3 coding DNA: TGCAGTGCTAGAGATAAGTGGTGGGAGGATCAGCCCCAGCATTTT.

There are a few counts of this clonotype. Given a much more abundant clone one base away, this may be a read error. The J gene is TRBJ1-1, the V gene TRBV18; 8 positions agree with TRBD1. CDR3 length: 15 amino acids. CDR1 is KGHSH, CDR2 LQKENI, per germline. CDR3 bases: TGTGTCAGCTCACTACGGACAGGGCCGAACACTGAAGCTTTCTTT. This encodes CVSSLRTGPNTEAFF.

The rearrangement uses TRBV20-1 and TRBJ1-5, with 7 bases that match TRBD1. The CDR3 loop spans 12 amino acids. J lost 8 bases, V lost 6 bases, and 7 bases had no gene match. Germline loops: CDR1 DFQATT, CDR2 SNEGSKA (reference sequence). The DNA for the CDR3 is TGCAGTGCCGGACAGGCCGAAGAGCCCCAGCATTTT. Its translation: CSAGQAEEPQHF.

The chain joins TRBV12-5 to TRBJ2-3; D not certain. Deletions cut 5 bases from V and 4 bases from J, with 10 bases between. CDR3 size: 13 residues. Germline V CDR1 and CDR2: LGHNT, FRNRAP. The chain's CDR3 is CASGPVGSDTQYF. The DNA for the CDR3 is TGTGCTAGTGGTCCCGTCGGATCAGATACGCAGTATTTT.

This clonotype was counted only a few times. This chain links TRBV9 with TRBJ2-1; possibly TRBD1 or TRBD2 for D (6 bases each). Germline V gives CDR1 SGDLS, CDR2 YYNGEE. CDR3 length equals 14 residues. The V end was cut by 6 bases, the J end by 6 bases, with 16 bases between. In DNA form, the CDR3 reads TGTGCCAGCAAGAGGGGGGTGAGAATCAATGAGCAGTTCTTC. This sequence encodes CASKRGVRINEQFF.

This clonotype was detected ten times or more. V and J are TRBV3-1 and TRBJ1-5, with D hard to call. Per germline, CDR1 LGHDT and CDR2 YNNKEL (reference sequence). Trimming stripped 1 base from V and 1 base from J, with 8 bases between. The CDR3 loop spans 15 amino acids. The DNA of the CDR3 is TGTGCCAGCAGCCAAGGCTCCAGGAGCAATCAGCCCCAGCATTTT. Its protein product is CASSQGSRSNQPQHF.

This clonotype was seen at least ten times. The chain uses TRBV7-8 and TRBJ2-7, with 10 bases aligning to TRBD2. The germline gives CDR1 SGHVS, CDR2 FQNEAQ. After removal of 2 bases from V and 5 bases from J, the junction contained 9 bases not matched to a gene. CDR3 length: 16 residues. Here the CDR3 reads CASSLSLAGAGNEQYF. The DNA for the CDR3 is TGTGCCAGCAGCTTAAGTCTAGCGGGAGCCGGAAACGAGCAGTACTTC. Full variable domain (missing parts from reference TRBV7-8 and TRBJ2-7): GAGVSQSPRYKVAKRGQDVALRCDPISGHVSLFWYQQALGQGPEFLTYFQNEAQLDKSGLPSDRFFAERPEGSVSTLKIQRTQQEDSAVYLCASSLSLAGAGNEQYFGPGTRLTVT.

This clonotype has ten or more counts. The chain is built from TRBV6-1 and TRBJ1-1; TRBD1 is a possible D gene (6 bases). The CDR3 consists of 14 residues. Germline lookup yields CDR1 MNHNS and CDR2 SASEGT. V lost 6 bases and J lost 7, with 18 bases in between. For the CDR3, the DNA is TGTGCCAGCAGCCGAACAGGGCGGGAAAATGAAGCTTTCTTT. Translation gives CASSRTGRENEAFF.

The V and J genes are TRBV7-9 and TRBJ1-1; TRBD1 agrees at 7 bases. Trimming took 5 bases from V and 0 from J; bases not matched to a gene: 6. This CDR3 spans 15 amino acids. The germline V gene has CDR1 SEHNR and CDR2 FQNEAQ (reference sequence). The CDR3 reads CASSTTGAVNTEAFF. The DNA of the CDR3 is TGTGCCAGCAGCACTACAGGGGCGGTGAACACTGAAGCTTTCTTT.

At least ten counts were recorded for this clonotype. CDR3 nucleotides: TGTGCCAGCAGTACCGGGACGATCAACAATGAGCAGTTCTTC. Encoded protein: CASSTGTINNEQFF. The V call is TRBV6-2 or TRBV6-3, the J call TRBJ2-1; D possibly matches TRBD1 or TRBD2 (5 bases each). CDR1 and CDR2 from the germline V gene are MNHEY and SVGEGT. There are 14 residues in the CDR3. Between the trimmed V and J ends, which lost 5 bases and 5 bases, there was a span of 13 bases.

This clonotype occurred many times. The chain has TRBV3-1 and TRBJ2-7, with D perhaps being TRBD1 or TRBD2 (5 bases each). This CDR3 contains 15 residues. Germline V gene data show CDR1 as LGHDT and CDR2 as YNNKEL (reference sequence). V was pared by 1 base and J by 2 bases, with 12 bases between. The CDR3 nucleotides read TGTGCCAGCAGCCAAGTATGGGACGAGACCTACGAGCAGTACTTC. This encodes CASSQVWDETYEQYF.

This clonotype has only a few counts. This chain uses TRBV6-1 with TRBJ2-7; TRBD1 matches at 7 bases. In germline, CDR1 is MNHNS, CDR2 SASEGT. CDR3 size: 12 residues. J lost 3 bases, V lost 8 bases, and 4 bases had no gene match. In DNA form, the CDR3 reads TGTGCCAGCCGGGACAGCGGCTACGAGCAGTACTTC. Its translation: CASRDSGYEQYF.

This clonotype was seen repeatedly, ten times or more. CDR3 in DNA: TGTGCCACCAGTGATAATAGCGGGGGGAAAGGCTCCTACAATGAGCAGTTCTTC. It is translated as CATSDNSGGKGSYNEQFF. V usage is TRBV24-1 and J usage is TRBJ2-1, with 10 bases fitting TRBD2. Germline trimming cut 3 bases from V and 0 bases from J; bases unmatched to any gene: 7. The CDR3 has 18 residues. Germline CDR1 is KGHDR and CDR2 is SFDVKD.

The chain combines TRBV28 with TRBJ2-7; 10 bases fit TRBD1. Germline assignment: CDR1 MDHEN and CDR2 SYDVKM. This CDR3 is 15 amino acids long. J lost 7 bases, V lost 4 bases, and 10 bases had no gene match. CDR3 DNA sequence: TGTGCCAGCAGTTCATCCGGGACAGGGGACTGGGAGCAGTACTTC. As protein: CASSSSGTGDWEQYF.

The chain uses TRBV28 and TRBJ1-1; D not resolved. This CDR3 is 15 amino acids long. In germline, CDR1 is MDHEN, CDR2 SYDVKM. The ends were cut back, 5 bases at V and 5 bases at J, with 18 bases in the middle. CDR3 region: CASSPRLWTRTEAFF. Written as DNA, the CDR3 is TGTGCCAGCAGTCCCCGGCTATGGACGCGAACTGAAGCTTTCTTT.

Ten or more counts support this clonotype. This chain uses TRBV2 with TRBJ2-7; 8 bases match TRBD2. Losses at the gene ends were 0 bases for V and 5 bases for J; bases not matched to a gene: 12. Germline assignment: CDR1 SNHLY and CDR2 FYNNEI. This CDR3 spans 17 amino acids. As DNA, the CDR3 is TGTGCCAGCAGTGAAGCGCCGCTGGTAGCGGGAAGGAACGAGCAGTACTTC. Translation: CASSEAPLVAGRNEQYF.

This clonotype was picked up a small number of times. The V and J genes are TRBV5-1 and TRBJ2-3, with 10 bases that match TRBD2. This CDR3 is 17 amino acids long. The germline CDR1 and CDR2 sequences are SGHRS and YFSETQ. V lost 0 bases to trimming and J lost 1 base; unmatched junction nucleotides: 5. The CDR3 nucleotides are TGCGCCAGCAGCTTGGGGTATGGGACTAGCGGCACAGATACGCAGTATTTT. The encoded protein is CASSLGYGTSGTDTQYF.

This clonotype has a count of ten or more. In nucleotides, the CDR3 is TGTGCCAGCAACCCGGGACAGGGCTACGAGCAGTACTTC. Its translation: CASNPGQGYEQYF. This chain connects TRBV6-1 to TRBJ2-7; 9 bases align to TRBD1. V gave up 7 bases and J gave up 3 bases; unmatched junction bases: 4. This CDR3 region has 13 residues. Germline V lookup: CDR1 MNHNS, CDR2 SASEGT.

This clonotype was observed at least ten times. The chain is built from TRBV20-1 and TRBJ2-1; 10 bases align to TRBD1. Trimming cost V 5 bases and J 7 bases; bases outside gene matches: 5. This CDR3 has 13 amino acids. Germline lookup yields CDR1 DFQATT and CDR2 SNEGSKA (reference sequence). CDR3 sequence reads: CSAGTGVGNEQFF. CDR3 in DNA: TGCAGTGCTGGGACAGGGGTGGGTAATGAGCAGTTCTTC.

This clonotype was seen only a few times. The chain employs TRBV5-4 and TRBJ2-4; 8 nucleotides line up with TRBD1. From germline, CDR1 is SGHNT and CDR2 YYREEE (reference sequence). The CDR3 is 16 residues long. The junction had 6 bases not matched to a gene; V was cut back by 3 bases and J by 1 base. This chain's CDR3 is CASSSGDRRAKNIQYF. The CDR3 nucleotides are TGTGCCAGCAGCTCAGGGGACAGGAGGGCCAAAAACATTCAGTACTTC.

There are many counts of this clonotype. The V and J genes are TRBV5-1 and TRBJ2-3, with 10 bases that match TRBD1. The germline CDR1 and CDR2 sequences are SGHRS and YFSETQ. CDR3 length equals 16 residues. V shed 4 bases and J 6 bases; nucleotides not matched to a gene: 11. CDR3 loop: CASSPTSGTGDDTQYF. CDR3 DNA sequence: TGCGCCAGCAGCCCTACCTCCGGGACAGGGGACGATACGCAGTATTTT.

The gene calls are TRBV27 and TRBJ2-7, with 9 bases that match TRBD1. Germline CDR1 MNHEY, CDR2 SMNVEV (reference sequence). The CDR3 loop spans 14 amino acids. With V trimmed by 5 bases and J by 2 bases, 4 bases remained unmatched. This CDR3 reads CASSAGQGPYEQYF. The CDR3 coding sequence is TGTGCCAGCAGTGCGGGACAGGGTCCCTACGAGCAGTACTTC.